The present T cell receptor (beta chain) was sequenced within a study of blood T cell repertoires in COVID-19. Generated by immunoSEQ multiplex PCR, the TCRdb table keeps only in-frame clones and is missing some. The repertoire holds some 490,000 clones, with 75% to 90% as singletons. The length of the CDR3 is 13 residues. In germline, CDR1 is ENHRY, CDR2 SYGVKD. V lost 6 bases and J lost 8, with 16 bases in between. The chain has TRBV10-3 and TRBJ1-2; no definite D call. Sample: PBMCs or T cells enriched from blood (not recorded which). This receptor was taken from a woman aged 55-69 years who had recovered from COVID-19. In DNA form, the CDR3 reads TGTGCCATCAGAATCACGAGCCTAGGAGGCTACACCTTC. Translating gives CAIRITSLGGYTF.